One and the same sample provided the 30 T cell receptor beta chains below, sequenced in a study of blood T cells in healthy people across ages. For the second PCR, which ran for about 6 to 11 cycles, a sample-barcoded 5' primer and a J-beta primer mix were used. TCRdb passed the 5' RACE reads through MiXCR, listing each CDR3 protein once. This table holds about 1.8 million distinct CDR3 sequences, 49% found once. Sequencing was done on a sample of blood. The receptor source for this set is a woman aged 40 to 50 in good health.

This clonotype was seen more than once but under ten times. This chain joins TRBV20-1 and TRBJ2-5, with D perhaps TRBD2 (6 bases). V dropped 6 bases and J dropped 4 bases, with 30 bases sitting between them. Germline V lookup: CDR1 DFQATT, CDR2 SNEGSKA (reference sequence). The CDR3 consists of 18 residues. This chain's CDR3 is CSAESATGSTRYSETQYF. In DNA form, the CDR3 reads TGCAGTGCCGAGTCGGCCACCGGGAGTACTAGATATTCAGAGACCCAGTACTTC.

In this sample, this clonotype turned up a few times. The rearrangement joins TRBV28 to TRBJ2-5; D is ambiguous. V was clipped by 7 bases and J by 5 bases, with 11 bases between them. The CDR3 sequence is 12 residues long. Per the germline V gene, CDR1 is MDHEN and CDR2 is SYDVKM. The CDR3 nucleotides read TGTGCCAGCACTGAGTCGAGGGAGACCCAGTACTTC. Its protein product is CASTESRETQYF. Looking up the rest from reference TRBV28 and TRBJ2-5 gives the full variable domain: DVKVTQSSRYLVKRTGEKVFLECVQDMDHENMFWYRQDPGLGLRLIYFSYDVKMKEKGDIPEGYSVSREKKERFSLILESASTNQTSMYLCASTESRETQYFGPGTRLLVL.

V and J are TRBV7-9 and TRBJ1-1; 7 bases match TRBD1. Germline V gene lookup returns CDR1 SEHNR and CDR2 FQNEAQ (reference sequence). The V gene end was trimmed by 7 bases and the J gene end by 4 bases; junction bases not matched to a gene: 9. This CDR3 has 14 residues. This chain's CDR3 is CASTDTGVGTEAFF. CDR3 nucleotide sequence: TGTGCCAGCACCGATACAGGGGTCGGCACTGAAGCTTTCTTT.

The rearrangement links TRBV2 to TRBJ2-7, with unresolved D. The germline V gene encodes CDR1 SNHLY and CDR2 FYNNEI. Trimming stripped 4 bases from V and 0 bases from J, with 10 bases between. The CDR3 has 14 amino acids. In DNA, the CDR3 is TGTGCCAGCAGTGTCACTCAACTCTCCTACGAGCAGTACTTC. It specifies CASSVTQLSYEQYF.

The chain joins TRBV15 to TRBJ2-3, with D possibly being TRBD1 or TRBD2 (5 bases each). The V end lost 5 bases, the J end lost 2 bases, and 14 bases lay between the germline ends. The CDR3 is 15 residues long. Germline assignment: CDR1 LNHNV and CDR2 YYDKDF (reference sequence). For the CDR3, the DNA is TGTGCCACCAGCGTACGAGGGACCCTCACAGATACGCAGTATTTT. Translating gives CATSVRGTLTDTQYF.

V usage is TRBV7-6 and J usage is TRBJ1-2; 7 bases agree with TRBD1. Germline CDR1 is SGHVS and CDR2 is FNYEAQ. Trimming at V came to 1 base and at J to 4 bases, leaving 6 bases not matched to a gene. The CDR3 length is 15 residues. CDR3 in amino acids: CASSLGGQSVYGYTF. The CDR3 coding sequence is TGTGCCAGCAGCTTAGGGGGACAGTCGGTCTATGGCTACACCTTC.

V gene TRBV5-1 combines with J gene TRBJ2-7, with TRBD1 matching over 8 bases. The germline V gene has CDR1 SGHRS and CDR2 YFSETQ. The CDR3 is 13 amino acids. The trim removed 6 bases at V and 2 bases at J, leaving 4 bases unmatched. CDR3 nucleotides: TGCGCCAGCACCACAGGGGGACCCTACGAGCAGTACTTC. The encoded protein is CASTTGGPYEQYF.

The CDR3 DNA reads TGTGCCAGCAGTCTTGATGACAGGAAGGCACCCCTCCACTTT. It translates to CASSLDDRKAPLHF. This chain joins TRBV12-3 or TRBV12-4 and TRBJ1-6, with a weak D call TRBD1 (6 bases). The CDR3 length is 14 residues. With 5 bases removed from V and 11 bases from J, the gap between germline ends came to 16 bases.

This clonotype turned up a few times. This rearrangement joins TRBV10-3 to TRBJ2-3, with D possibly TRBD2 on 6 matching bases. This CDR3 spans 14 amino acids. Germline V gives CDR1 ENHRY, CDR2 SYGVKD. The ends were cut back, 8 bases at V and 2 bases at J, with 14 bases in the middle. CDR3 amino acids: CAIAPEGPTDTQYF. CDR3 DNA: TGTGCCATCGCTCCGGAGGGGCCCACAGATACGCAGTATTTT.

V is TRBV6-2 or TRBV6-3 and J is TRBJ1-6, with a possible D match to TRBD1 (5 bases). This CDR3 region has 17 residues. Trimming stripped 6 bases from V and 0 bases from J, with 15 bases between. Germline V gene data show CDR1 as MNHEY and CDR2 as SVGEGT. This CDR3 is CASRTLSGTSYNSPLHF. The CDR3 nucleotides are TGTGCCAGCAGGACCCTATCGGGGACCTCCTATAATTCACCCCTCCACTTT.

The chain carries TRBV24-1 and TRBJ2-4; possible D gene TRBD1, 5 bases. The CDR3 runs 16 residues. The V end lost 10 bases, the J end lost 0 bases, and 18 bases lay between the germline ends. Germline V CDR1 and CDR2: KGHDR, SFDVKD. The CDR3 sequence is CATSSPGFLAKNIQYF. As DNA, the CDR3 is TGTGCCACGAGCTCCCCAGGGTTTCTAGCCAAAAACATTCAGTACTTC.

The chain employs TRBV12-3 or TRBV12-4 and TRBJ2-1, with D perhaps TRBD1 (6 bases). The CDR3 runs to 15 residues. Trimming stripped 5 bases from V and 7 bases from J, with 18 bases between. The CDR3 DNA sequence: TGTGCCAGCAGTCCCCACAGGGCTTCAGGGAATGAGCAGTTCTTC. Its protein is CASSPHRASGNEQFF.

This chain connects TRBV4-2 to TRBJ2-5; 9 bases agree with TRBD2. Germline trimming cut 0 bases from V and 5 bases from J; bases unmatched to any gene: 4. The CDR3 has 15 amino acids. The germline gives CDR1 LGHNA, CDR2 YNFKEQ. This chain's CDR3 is CASSQDHLAGETQYF. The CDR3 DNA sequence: TGTGCCAGCAGCCAAGATCACCTAGCGGGGGAGACCCAGTACTTC.

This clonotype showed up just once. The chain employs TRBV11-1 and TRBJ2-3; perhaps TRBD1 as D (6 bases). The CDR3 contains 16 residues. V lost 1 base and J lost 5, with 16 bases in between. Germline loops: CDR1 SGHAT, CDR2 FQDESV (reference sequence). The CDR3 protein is CASSLGMGAQEDTQYF. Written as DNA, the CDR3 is TGTGCCAGCAGCTTAGGAATGGGGGCGCAGGAAGATACGCAGTATTTT.

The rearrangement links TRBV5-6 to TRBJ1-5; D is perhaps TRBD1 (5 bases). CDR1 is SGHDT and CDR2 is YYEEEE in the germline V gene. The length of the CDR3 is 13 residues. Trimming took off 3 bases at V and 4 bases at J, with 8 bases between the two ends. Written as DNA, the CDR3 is TGTGCCAGCAGCTGGGCAGGGAATCAGCCCCAGCATTTT. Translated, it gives CASSWAGNQPQHF.

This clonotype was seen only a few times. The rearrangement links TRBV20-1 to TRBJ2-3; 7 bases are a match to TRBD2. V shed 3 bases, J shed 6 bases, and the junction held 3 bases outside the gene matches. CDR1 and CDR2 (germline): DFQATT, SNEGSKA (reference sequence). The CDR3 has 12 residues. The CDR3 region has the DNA TGCAGTGCTAGGCTACTAGCGGATACGCAGTATTTT. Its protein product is CSARLLADTQYF.

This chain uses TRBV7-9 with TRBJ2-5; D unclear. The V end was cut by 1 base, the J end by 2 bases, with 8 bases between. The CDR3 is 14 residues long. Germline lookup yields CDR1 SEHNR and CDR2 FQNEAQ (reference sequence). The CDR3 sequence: CASSLGNRQETQYF. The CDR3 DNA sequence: TGTGCCAGCAGCTTAGGAAACCGGCAAGAGACCCAGTACTTC.

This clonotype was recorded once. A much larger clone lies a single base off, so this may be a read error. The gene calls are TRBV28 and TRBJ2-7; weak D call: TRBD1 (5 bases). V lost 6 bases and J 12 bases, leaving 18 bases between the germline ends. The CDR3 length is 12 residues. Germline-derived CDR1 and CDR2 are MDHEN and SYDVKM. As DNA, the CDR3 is TGTGCCAGCAGCCTAACAAGCCAGGGCCGGTACTTC. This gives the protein CASSLTSQGRYF.

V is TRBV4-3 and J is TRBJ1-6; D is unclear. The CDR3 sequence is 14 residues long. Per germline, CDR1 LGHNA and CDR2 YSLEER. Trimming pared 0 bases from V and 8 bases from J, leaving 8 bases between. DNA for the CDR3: TGCGCCAGCAGCCAAGACAGACTATATTCACCCCTCCACTTT. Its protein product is CASSQDRLYSPLHF.

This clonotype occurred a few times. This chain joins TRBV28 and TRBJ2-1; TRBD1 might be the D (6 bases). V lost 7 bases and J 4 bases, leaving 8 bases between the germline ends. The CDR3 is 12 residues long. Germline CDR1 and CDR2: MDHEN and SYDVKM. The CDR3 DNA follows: TGTGCCAGCAATGGACAGTACAATGAGCAGTTCTTC. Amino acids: CASNGQYNEQFF.

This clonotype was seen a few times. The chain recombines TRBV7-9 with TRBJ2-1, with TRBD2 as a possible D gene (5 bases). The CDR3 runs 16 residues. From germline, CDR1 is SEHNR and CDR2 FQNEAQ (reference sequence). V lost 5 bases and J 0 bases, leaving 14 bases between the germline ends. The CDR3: CASSTTRGSSYNEQFF. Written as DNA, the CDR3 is TGTGCCAGCAGCACCACCCGGGGTTCCTCCTACAATGAGCAGTTCTTC.

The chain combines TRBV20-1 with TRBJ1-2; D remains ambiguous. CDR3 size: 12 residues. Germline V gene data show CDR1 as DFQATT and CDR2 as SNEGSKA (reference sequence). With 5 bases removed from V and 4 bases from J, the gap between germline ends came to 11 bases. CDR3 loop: CSAGEVGYGYTF. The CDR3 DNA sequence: TGCAGTGCTGGGGAAGTCGGCTATGGCTACACCTTC.

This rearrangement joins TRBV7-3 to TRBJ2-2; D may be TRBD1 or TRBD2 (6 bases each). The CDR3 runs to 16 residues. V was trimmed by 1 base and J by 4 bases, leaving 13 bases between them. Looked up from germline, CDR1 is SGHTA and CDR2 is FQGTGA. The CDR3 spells CASSLRGGGGTGELFF. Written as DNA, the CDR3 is TGTGCCAGCAGCTTAAGAGGGGGAGGCGGCACCGGGGAGCTGTTTTTT.

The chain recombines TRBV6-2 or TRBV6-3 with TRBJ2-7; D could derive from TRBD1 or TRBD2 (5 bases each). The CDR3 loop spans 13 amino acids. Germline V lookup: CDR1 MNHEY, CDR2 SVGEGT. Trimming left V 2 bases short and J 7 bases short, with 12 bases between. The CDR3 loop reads CASSYPGTREQYF. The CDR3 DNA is TGTGCCAGCAGTTACCCCGGGACGAGGGAGCAGTACTTC.

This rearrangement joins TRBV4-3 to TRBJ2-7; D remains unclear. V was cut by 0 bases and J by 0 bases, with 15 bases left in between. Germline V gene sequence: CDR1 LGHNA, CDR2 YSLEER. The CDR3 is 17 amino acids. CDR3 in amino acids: CASSQDSLDGNSYEQYF. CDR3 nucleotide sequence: TGCGCCAGCAGCCAAGATTCGCTGGACGGAAACTCCTACGAGCAGTACTTC.

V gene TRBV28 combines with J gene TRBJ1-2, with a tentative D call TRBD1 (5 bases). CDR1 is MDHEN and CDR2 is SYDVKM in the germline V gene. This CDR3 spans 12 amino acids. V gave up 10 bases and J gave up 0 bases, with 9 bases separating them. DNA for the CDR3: TGTGCCATCACAGGAGCTAACTATGGCTACACCTTC. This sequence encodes CAITGANYGYTF.

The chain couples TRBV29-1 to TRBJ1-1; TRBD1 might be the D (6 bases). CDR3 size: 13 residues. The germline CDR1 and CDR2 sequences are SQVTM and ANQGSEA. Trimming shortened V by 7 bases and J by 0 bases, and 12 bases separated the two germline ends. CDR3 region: CSGTTGVNTEAFF. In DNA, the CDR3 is TGCAGCGGAACGACAGGCGTGAACACTGAAGCTTTCTTT.

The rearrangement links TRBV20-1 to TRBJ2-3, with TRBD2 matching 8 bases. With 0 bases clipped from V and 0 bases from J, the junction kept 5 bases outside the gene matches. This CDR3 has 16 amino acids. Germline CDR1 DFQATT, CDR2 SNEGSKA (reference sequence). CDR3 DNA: TGCAGTGCTAGAGACCTTCGGGGGGGAAGCACAGATACGCAGTATTTT. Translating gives CSARDLRGGSTDTQYF.

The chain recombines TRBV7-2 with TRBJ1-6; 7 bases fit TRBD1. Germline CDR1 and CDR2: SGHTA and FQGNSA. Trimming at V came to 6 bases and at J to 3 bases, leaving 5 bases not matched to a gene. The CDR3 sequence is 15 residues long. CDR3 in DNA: TGTGCCAGCAGTAGACAGGGAAACTATAATTCACCCCTCCACTTT. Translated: CASSRQGNYNSPLHF.

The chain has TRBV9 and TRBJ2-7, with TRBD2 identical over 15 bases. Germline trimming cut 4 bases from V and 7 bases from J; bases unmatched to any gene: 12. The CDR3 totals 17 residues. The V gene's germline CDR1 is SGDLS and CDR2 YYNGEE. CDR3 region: CASSPGTSGGPANEQYF. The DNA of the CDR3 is TGTGCCAGCAGCCCTGGGACTAGCGGGGGGCCGGCCAATGAGCAGTACTTC.